The clone carrying this T cell receptor (beta chain) has more than one count but fewer than ten. Each cDNA molecule carried a unique molecular identifier. TCRdb recomputed calls from the 5' RACE reads with MiXCR, one row per CDR3 protein. The profile shows some 55,000 distinct CDR3 sequences, roughly 13% of them singletons. The sample belongs to a study of early T cells in non-severe SARS-CoV-2 infection. Sequenced: whole blood. The clonotype comes from an adult who was a healthcare worker with PCR-confirmed SARS-CoV-2 infection or an uninfected control (not recorded which).

CDR3 sequence reads: CASRQSNTEAFF. Here the CDR3 DNA reads TGTGCCAGCAGGCAGTCGAACACTGAAGCTTTCTTT. The chain links TRBV5-8 to TRBJ1-1, with D unclear. CDR1 SGHTS and CDR2 YDEGEE come from the germline V gene. V was cut by 5 bases and J by 1 base, with 6 bases left in between. This CDR3 is built from 12 residues. Full variable domain (remainder filled in from reference TRBV5-8 and TRBJ1-1): EAGVTQSPTHLIKTRGQQATLRCSPISGHTSVYWYQQALGLGLQFLLWYDEGEERNRGNFPPRFSGRQFPNYSSELNVNALELEDSALYLCASRQSNTEAFFGQGTRLTVV.